This entry lists 17 T cell receptor beta chains sequenced from one sample in a study of T cell responses to AZD1222 COVID-19 vaccine. Assay: immunoSEQ multiplex PCR; the TCRdb copy retains only in-frame clones and omits some. The sample holds approximately 160,000 clones, under 95% seen once. Source: peripheral blood, taken 28 days after the second AZD1222 dose. These receptors were obtained from an adult who received the AZD1222 COVID-19 vaccine.

The rearrangement links TRBV27 to TRBJ1-2; no clear D. Trimming removed 6 bases at V and 0 bases at J, with 14 bases between. The CDR3 is made up of 15 amino acids. The germline gives CDR1 MNHEY, CDR2 SMNVEV (reference sequence). This CDR3 reads CASSSLAAPNYGYTF. DNA for the CDR3: TGTGCCAGCAGCTCCCTGGCGGCACCTAACTATGGCTACACCTTC.

About this clone itself: Other DNA sequences of this sample code for an identical CDR3. The chain carries TRBV7-2 and TRBJ2-7; D call uncertain. The CDR3 sequence is 11 residues long. Germline CDR1 is SGHTA and CDR2 is FQGNSA. V was trimmed by 3 bases and J by 3 bases, leaving 3 bases between them. The DNA for the CDR3 is TGTGCCAGCAGCTTTCACTACGAGCAGTACTTC. Translating it yields CASSFHYEQYF.

This chain links TRBV9 with TRBJ2-3, with TRBD2 as a possible D gene (6 bases). V was cut by 3 bases and J by 0 bases, with 11 bases left in between. The CDR3 length is 15 residues. From germline, CDR1 is SGDLS and CDR2 YYNGEE. The CDR3 is CASSALAGSTDTQYF. CDR3 sequence (DNA): TGTGCCAGCAGCGCCTTGGCGGGGAGCACAGATACGCAGTATTTT.

The gene calls are TRBV27 and TRBJ1-6; unclear D gene. Per the germline V gene, CDR1 is MNHEY and CDR2 is SMNVEV (reference sequence). This CDR3 region has 16 residues. Trimming removed 5 bases from V and 0 bases from J, with 11 bases in between. CDR3 sequence: CASSLRHSSYNSPLHF. As DNA, the CDR3 is TGTGCCAGCAGTCTCAGACACAGCTCCTATAATTCACCCCTCCACTTT.

The CDR3 reads CASSLGNQGIGTEAFF. As DNA, the CDR3 is TGTGCCAGCAGCTTAGGCAATCAAGGGATCGGGACTGAAGCTTTCTTT. The chain couples TRBV7-2 to TRBJ1-1; D not resolved. Germline-derived CDR1 and CDR2 are SGHTA and FQGNSA. The CDR3 runs 16 residues. Trimming cost V 1 base and J 5 bases, with 17 bases left between them.

The chain recombines TRBV6-2 or TRBV6-3 with TRBJ1-5; D possibly corresponds to TRBD1 (6 bases). The CDR3 length is 15 residues. CDR1 is MNHEY, CDR2 SVGEGT, per germline. Between the trimmed V and J ends, which lost 4 bases and 6 bases, there was a span of 16 bases. CDR3 nucleotide sequence: TGTGCCAGCAGTTCATTCGGCAGGGGCGGTCAGCCCCAGCATTTT. Its protein product is CASSSFGRGGQPQHF.

The chain is built from TRBV18 and TRBJ2-1, with 10 bases fitting TRBD2. Trimming took 0 bases from V and 13 from J; bases not matched to a gene: 18. CDR1 is KGHSH and CDR2 is LQKENI in the germline V gene. CDR3 size: 18 residues. This CDR3 reads CASSPPGTGLGGLARQFF. The CDR3 DNA sequence: TGTGCCAGCTCACCACCCGGGACAGGCCTAGGGGGACTAGCGCGACAGTTCTTC.

The rearrangement uses TRBV3-1 (or the pseudogene TRBV3-2) and TRBJ1-2, with TRBD1 identical over 7 bases. With 1 base clipped from V and 4 bases from J, the junction kept 0 bases outside the gene matches. The length of the CDR3 is 13 residues. Germline-derived CDR1 and CDR2 are LGHDT and YNNKEL (reference sequence). The chain's CDR3 is CASSQAGGYGYTF. Here the CDR3 DNA reads TGTGCCAGCAGCCAAGCAGGGGGCTATGGCTACACCTTC.

V gene TRBV11-2 combines with J gene TRBJ2-1; D gene unclear. Germline values: CDR1 SGHAT, CDR2 FQNNGV. Between the trimmed V and J ends, which lost 2 bases and 1 base, there was a span of 9 bases. The CDR3 totals 15 residues. Here the CDR3 reads CASSLLTGSYNEQFF. Here the CDR3 DNA reads TGTGCCAGCAGCTTATTAACCGGTTCCTACAATGAGCAGTTCTTC.

The chain is built from TRBV7-2 and TRBJ1-1, with D possibly being TRBD1 (6 bases). The germline V gene has CDR1 SGHTA and CDR2 FQGNSA. The CDR3 sequence is 14 residues long. V lost 2 bases and J lost 6, with 13 bases in between. The CDR3 loop is CASSLTADSSEAFF. The CDR3 nucleotides read TGTGCCAGCAGCTTAACAGCGGACAGTTCTGAAGCTTTCTTT. The whole variable domain, remainder taken from reference TRBV7-2 and TRBJ1-1, is GAGVSQSPSNKVTEKGKDVELRCDPISGHTALYWYRQSLGQGLEFLIYFQGNSAPDKSGLPSDRFSAERTGGSVSTLTIQRTQQEDSAVYLCASSLTADSSEAFFGQGTRLTVV.

This chain links TRBV19 with TRBJ2-1; D may be TRBD1 or TRBD2 (5 bases each). This CDR3 spans 12 amino acids. The V end was cut by 5 bases, the J end by 15 bases, with 17 bases between. Germline loops: CDR1 LNHDA, CDR2 SQIVND (reference sequence). This CDR3 is CASSPLGTSLFF. The DNA of the CDR3 is TGTGCCAGTAGTCCTCTCGGGACCTCGCTGTTCTTC.

This sequence joins TRBV5-1 and TRBJ1-2; D unclear. V shed 0 bases and J shed 5 bases, with 11 bases lying between them. There are 14 residues in the CDR3. The germline gives CDR1 SGHRS, CDR2 YFSETQ. Here the CDR3 reads CASSLEEGRYGYTF. For the CDR3, the DNA is TGCGCCAGCAGCTTGGAGGAGGGAAGGTATGGCTACACCTTC. Based on the CDR3 plus reference TRBV5-1 and TRBJ1-2, the full variable domain is KAGVTQTPRYLIKTRGQQVTLSCSPISGHRSVSWYQQTPGQGLQFLFEYFSETQRNKGNFPGRFSGRQFSNSRSEMNVSTLELGDSALYLCASSLEEGRYGYTFGSGTRLTVV.

The gene calls are TRBV5-5 and TRBJ1-4; the match to TRBD1 covers 7 bases. Germline V lookup: CDR1 SGHKS, CDR2 YYEKEE (reference sequence). The CDR3 spans 15 residues. V shed 2 bases and J 8 bases; nucleotides not matched to a gene: 9. CDR3 loop: CASSFSPQGGEKLFF. The CDR3 DNA follows: TGTGCCAGCAGCTTTAGCCCGCAGGGGGGGGAAAAACTGTTTTTT. Full variable domain (outside the CDR3, taken from reference TRBV5-5 and TRBJ1-4): DAGVTQSPTHLIKTRGQQVTLRCSPISGHKSVSWYQQVLGQGPQFIFQYYEKEERGRGNFPDRFSARQFPNYSSELNVNALLLGDSALYLCASSFSPQGGEKLFFGSGTQLSVL.

V gene TRBV4-1 combines with J gene TRBJ2-3; 10 bases agree with TRBD2. The germline CDR1 and CDR2 sequences are MGHRA and YSYEKL. J gave up 3 bases and V 3 bases, and 9 bases lay outside the gene matches. CDR3 length: 17 residues. The CDR3 region has the DNA TGCGCCAGCAGCCAGCAACCTAGCGGGGGTGCGACAGATACGCAGTATTTT. Protein sequence: CASSQQPSGGATDTQYF.

The rearrangement uses TRBV2 and TRBJ1-2; the D gene is possibly TRBD1 (6 bases). The V end was cut by 6 bases, the J end by 2 bases, with 13 bases between. Germline CDR1 and CDR2: SNHLY and FYNNEI. The CDR3 sequence is 14 residues long. CDR3 residues: CASRPDRSNYGYTF. CDR3 coding DNA: TGTGCCAGCAGACCAGACAGGTCGAACTATGGCTACACCTTC.

The chain couples TRBV6-5 to TRBJ1-1, with D hard to call. The germline V gene encodes CDR1 MNHEY and CDR2 SVGAGI. The CDR3 has 12 residues. With 5 bases removed from V and 1 base from J, the gap between germline ends came to 5 bases. CDR3 residues: CASSTKNTEAFF. The DNA of the CDR3 is TGTGCCAGCAGTACGAAGAACACTGAAGCTTTCTTT.

The chain combines TRBV6-5 with TRBJ1-2; no clear D. From germline, CDR1 is MNHEY and CDR2 SVGAGI. With 2 bases removed from V and 2 bases from J, the gap between germline ends came to 9 bases. The CDR3 has 14 amino acids. In DNA form, the CDR3 reads TGTGCCAGCAGTTACGGCCAGGAGAACTATGGCTACACCTTC. Protein product: CASSYGQENYGYTF.